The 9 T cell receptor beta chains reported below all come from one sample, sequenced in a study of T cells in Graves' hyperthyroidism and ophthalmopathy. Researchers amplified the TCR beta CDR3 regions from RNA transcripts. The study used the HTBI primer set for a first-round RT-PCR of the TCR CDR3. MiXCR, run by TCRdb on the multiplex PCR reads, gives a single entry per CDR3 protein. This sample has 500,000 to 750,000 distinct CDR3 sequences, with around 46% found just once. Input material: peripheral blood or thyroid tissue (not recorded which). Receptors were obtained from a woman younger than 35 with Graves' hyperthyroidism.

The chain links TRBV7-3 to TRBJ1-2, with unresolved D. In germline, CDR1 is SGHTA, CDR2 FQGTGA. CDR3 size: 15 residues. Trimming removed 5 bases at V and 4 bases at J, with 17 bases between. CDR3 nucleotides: TGTGCCAGCAGCCCTGACACCGGAGACGGCTATGGCTACACCTTC. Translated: CASSPDTGDGYGYTF.

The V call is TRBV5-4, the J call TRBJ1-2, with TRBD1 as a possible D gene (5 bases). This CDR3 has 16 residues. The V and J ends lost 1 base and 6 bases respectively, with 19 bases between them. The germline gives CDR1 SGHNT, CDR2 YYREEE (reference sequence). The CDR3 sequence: CASSLLGQGYSHGYTF. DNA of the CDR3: TGTGCCAGCAGCTTGCTTGGGCAGGGTTATTCGCATGGCTACACCTTC.

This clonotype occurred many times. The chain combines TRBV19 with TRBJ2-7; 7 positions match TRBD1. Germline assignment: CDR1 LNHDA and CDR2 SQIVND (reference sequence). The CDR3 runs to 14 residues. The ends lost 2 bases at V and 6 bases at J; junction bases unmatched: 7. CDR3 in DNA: TGTGCCAGTAGTATAAAACAGGGGTCGCGCGAGCAGTACTTC. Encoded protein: CASSIKQGSREQYF. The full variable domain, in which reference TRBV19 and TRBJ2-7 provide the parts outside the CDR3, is DGGITQSPKYLFRKEGQNVTLSCEQNLNHDAMYWYRQDPGQGLRLIYYSQIVNDFQKGDIAEGYSVSREKKESFPLTVTSAQKNPTAFYLCASSIKQGSREQYFGPGTRLTVT.

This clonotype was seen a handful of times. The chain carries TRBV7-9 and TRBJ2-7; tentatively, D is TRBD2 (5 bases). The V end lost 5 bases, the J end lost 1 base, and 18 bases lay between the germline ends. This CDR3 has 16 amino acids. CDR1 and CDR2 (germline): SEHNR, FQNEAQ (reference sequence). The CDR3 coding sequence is TGTGCCAGCAGCCCTGCATCGGGAAAAGAATCCTACGAGCAGTACTTC. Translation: CASSPASGKESYEQYF.

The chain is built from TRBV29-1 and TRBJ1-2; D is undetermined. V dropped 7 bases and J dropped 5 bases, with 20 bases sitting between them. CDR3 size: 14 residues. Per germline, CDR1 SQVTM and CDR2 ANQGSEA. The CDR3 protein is CSASMGNEQYGYTF. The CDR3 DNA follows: TGCAGCGCTAGTATGGGGAATGAGCAGTATGGCTACACCTTC. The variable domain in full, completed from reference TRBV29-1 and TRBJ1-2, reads SAVISQKPSRDICQRGTSLTIQCQVDSQVTMMFWYRQQPGQSLTLIATANQGSEATYESGFVIDKFPISRPNLTFSTLTVSNMSPEDSSIYLCSASMGNEQYGYTFGSGTRLTVV.

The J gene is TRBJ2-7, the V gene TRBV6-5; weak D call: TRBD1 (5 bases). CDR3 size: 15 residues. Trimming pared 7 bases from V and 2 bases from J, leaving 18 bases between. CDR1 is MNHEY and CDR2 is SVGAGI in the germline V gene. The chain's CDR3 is CASKNAAGPPYEQYF. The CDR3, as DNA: TGTGCCAGCAAGAACGCGGCAGGGCCCCCCTACGAGCAGTACTTC.

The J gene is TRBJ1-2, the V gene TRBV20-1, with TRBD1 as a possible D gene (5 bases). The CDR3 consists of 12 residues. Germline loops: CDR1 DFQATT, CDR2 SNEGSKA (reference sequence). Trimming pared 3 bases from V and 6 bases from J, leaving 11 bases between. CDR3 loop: CSARVGRDGYTF. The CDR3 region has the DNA TGCAGTGCTAGGGTGGGGCGCGATGGCTACACCTTC.

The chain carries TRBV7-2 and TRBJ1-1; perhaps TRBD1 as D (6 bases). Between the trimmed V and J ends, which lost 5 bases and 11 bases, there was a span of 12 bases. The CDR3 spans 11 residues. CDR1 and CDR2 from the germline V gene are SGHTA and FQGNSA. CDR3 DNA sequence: TGTGCCAGCAGCAACACCCAGGGGGCTTTCTTT. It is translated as CASSNTQGAFF.

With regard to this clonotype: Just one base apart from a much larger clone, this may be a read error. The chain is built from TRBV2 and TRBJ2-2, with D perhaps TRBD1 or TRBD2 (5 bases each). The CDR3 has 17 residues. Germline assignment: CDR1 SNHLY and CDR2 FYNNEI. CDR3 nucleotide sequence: TGTGCCAGCAGAGGCCGGAAGGGGAAAGAAGAAACCGGGGAGCCGTTTTTT. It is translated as CASRGRKGKEETGEPFF.